The sequence of this TCR beta chain was determined in a study of cytomegalovirus exposure and HLA in healthy donors (dated by TCRdb to about 2017). For the wider study: An earlier analysis of around 600 of the donors reported 250 to 350 Gb of sequence data and around 110 million unique TCR beta sequences from some 180 million T cells. An early release covering roughly 640 HLA-typed donors comprised about 290 gigabases of sequencing data and roughly 86 million unique TCR sequences. Of the approximately 400 genotyped donors, less than 85% were placed in the genetic ancestry cluster associated with self-reported Caucasian donors. The aim of the study was to test whether cataloging public T cell receptors could identify signatures of past pathogen exposure. Using immunosequencing, the study profiled T cell repertoires from 666 subjects and related those repertoires to cytomegalovirus serostatus. Besides the first cohort of 500 to 700 subjects, a separate validation cohort made up of over 95 different subjects was used. To predict cytomegalovirus infection status, the study brought together high-throughput TCR immunosequencing, statistical association of individual TCRs with disease status, and machine learning. In a later analysis, previously published TCR beta repertoires from 670 or so donors were re-analyzed and high-resolution HLA genotyping was added so that TCR occurrence patterns could be studied. Rather than using new phenotypic data, the later analysis identified candidate immune exposures from TCR beta sequences and from how often those sequences occurred across donors. In an earlier analysis of about 590 of the donors, high-throughput TCR beta sequencing was used to judge whether each TCR beta V gene segment behaved as functional or pseudogenic. Donor age, sex, ethnicity and CMV serostatus were collected together with the repertoire data. In a later genetic analysis, genome-wide SNP genotypes for about 55% of the 666 donors were used, and that subset was treated as a discovery cohort. Every discovery cohort repertoire had been produced on one sequencing platform. HLA typing included class I and class II loci at four-digit resolution. The number of donors typed differed by locus, with about 620-630 for A, B, C, DRB1 and DQB1, 522 for DQA1, some 570 for DPA1, and about 450 for DPB1. Four to six DR-DQ haplotypes were handled as single units for association and clustering, since linkage in the cohort was strong. On average, 235,054 unique TCR beta nucleotide sequences were sequenced per donor among fewer than 500 genotyped donors of the cohort, with roughly 18% of those sequences being non-productive. Summary of the overall study and its limitations: Assigning TCR associations to individual alleles was difficult when HLA alleles, especially DR and DQ, strongly co-occurred. A later analysis found that most CMV-associated TCR beta chains appeared HLA-restricted, with HLA associations seemingly driven largely by CMV exposure. Linkage disequilibrium might explain the correlated functional status among segregating V segments, but an unknown experimental factor could not be excluded. Several of the top co-occurrence clusters appeared to be linked to parvovirus B19, influenza, CMV and Epstein-Barr virus, according to a later analysis. A cluster of highly shared sequence variants was judged likely to represent a technical artifact of the sequencing pipeline. A further reported finding was that TCR beta sequences accurately predicted the HLA-A and HLA-B alleles for most subjects in the first cohort. Some 16 rarely observed V segments, including chromosome 9 orphons, were excluded from the earlier analysis of approximately 500 of the donors because counts were too low. Only TCR beta chains were sequenced in this cohort, and the absence of alpha or paired-chain data limited detectable features. Across donors, most TCR sequences were observed very rarely, whereas some public TCRs were present in many individuals. According to the authors, the approach could potentially be generalized to other disease states and immunological phenotypes. A later genetic analysis associated a missense DCLRE1C variant with V-gene and J-gene trimming of TCR beta chains, and an independent cohort replicated the association. At a false discovery rate of 0.05, a later analysis linked around 15,000 TCR beta sequences to specific HLA alleles. In vitro tests confirmed that three of the cytomegalovirus-associated TCR beta chains recognize cytomegalovirus antigens. In an earlier analysis of some 500 of the donors, most TCR beta V segments were observed in productive rearrangements about 87% or about 30% of the time, broadly matching IMGT annotations. Presence/absence analyses assumed roughly uniform sequencing depth across donors, an assumption that may not hold. Compared with the approximately 600-donor mean, donors in an Asian-associated ancestry cluster had fewer N-insertions in productive TCRs, according to a later genetic analysis. The classifier was reported to diagnose cytomegalovirus status with high specificity and sensitivity in both the original cohort and the validation cohort. For the cohort, immune exposure information was limited to CMV serostatus. HLA typing was unavailable for some donors at each locus, so association tests used only the typed subset. The study gave a list of some 150 TCR beta chains associated with cytomegalovirus. According to a later analysis, TCR association rates differed among HLA loci, with DRB1 alleles showing the most associated TCRs and HLA-C alleles showing the fewest. In a later analysis, HLA-associated TCR beta chains were found to be more clonally expanded and to have lower generation probabilities than equally common non-associated chains.

This clone came up a few times. Its antigen is not yet known. Nothing much larger sits one base from this clone, and base qualities are not available. The cohort comprised some 680 healthy bone marrow donors. At the time of sampling, every cohort member was nominally healthy, though immune exposures that went unrecorded were likely present. The donor was CMV seropositive and belonged to the group of around 300 seropositive cohort members. Each donor provided a peripheral blood sample, and peripheral blood mononuclear cells were used for TCR beta sequencing. The Qiagen DNeasy Blood Extraction Kit was used to extract genomic DNA from the blood cell samples. The library was prepared using the immunoSEQ multiplex PCR assay. A mixture of 60 forward primers for TCR Vbeta segments and 13 reverse primers for TCR Jbeta segments was used in the multiplex PCR. Amplification of the CDR3 region of rearranged TCR beta genes was performed with a multiplex PCR assay on genomic DNA. The amplified TCR beta libraries were sequenced on the Illumina HiSeq System as 87-base-pair reads. On the authors' methods: A later analysis counted approximately 76 million unique TCR beta chains across the 500 to 850 repertoires, and roughly 10 million of these chains were shared by at least two donors. Raw reads were error-corrected and collapsed into unique sequences by a nearest-neighbor algorithm in which closely related sequences were merged to remove PCR and sequencing errors. Alignment of CDR3 sequences to IMGT reference sequences was used to assign V, D and J gene segments. For a sequence to be retained, a match of at least six nucleotides to both a V gene segment and a J gene segment was required. Rearrangements were called productive when the CDR3 lacked stop codons and stayed in frame with V and J; all others were non-productive. CDR3 was defined by IMGT convention, running from the second conserved V-encoded cysteine to the conserved J-encoded phenylalanine. In an earlier analysis of some 550 of the donors, sequences lacking an unambiguous match to a single V gene segment were excluded. In an earlier analysis of approximately 500 of the donors, a V segment was called functional when productive rearrangements were above 56.7%, and segregating when the standard deviation between donors exceeded 5%. A statistical classification framework was built to diagnose cytomegalovirus status from the catalog of TCR beta chain sequences. A later analysis assigned V and J genes by comparing TCR nucleotide sequences with IMGT/GENE-DB human TR gene sequences. Using the TCRdist pipeline, a later analysis assigned CDR3 sequences along with most-parsimonious VDJ recombination scenarios. A later analysis defined each TCR beta chain by its CDR3 amino acid sequence plus V-gene family, and excluded reads lacking a unique V-gene family. In a later analysis, nearly 600 highly shared, low-generation-probability nucleotide sequences were removed to address suspected cross-contamination and a sequencing artifact. A later analysis calculated a clonal expansion index for each public chain from normalized within-repertoire ranks of inferred template counts. Generation probabilities in a later analysis came from a VDJ recombination model fitted to out-of-frame rearrangements, and those results were checked against IGoR. In a later analysis, hypergeometric tests were used to score TCR-TCR, TCR-HLA and TCR-CMV co-occurrence, with a repertoire-size bias correction applied to TCR pairs. A later analysis estimated false discovery rates by permuting HLA or CMV assignments 20 times. In a later analysis, co-occurring TCRs were grouped with DBSCAN, and TCRdist sequence similarity was added when clustering was performed within HLA-allele-positive subsets. Co-occurrence clustering excluded repertoires with fewer than 30,000 or more than 120,000 public chains, plus five with anomalous nucleotide sharing. In its TCRdb copy, this immuneACCESS table keeps in-frame sequences only and misses some clones. Where compared with another copy, unresolved V genes explain less than half of these, and the others have no known cause. V, J and clone size reflect that table, while D and trimming were determined from the DNA. The sample has some 130,000 clones on record, approximately 80% of them singletons. Of the sample, 10% to 12% falls within the top ten clones.

The sequencing sample was made of PBMCs. The receptor's source is a male donor in good health and CMV-seropositive.

The DNA sequence follows: TGTGCCAGCAGCTTGGGGGACAGCCTCAATCAGCCCCAGCATTTT. Its protein product is CASSLGDSLNQPQHF. The sequence joins TRBV5-6 to TRBJ1-5, with TRBD1 identical over 7 junction bases. The germline V gene encodes CDR1 SGHDT and CDR2 YYEEEE. V loses 0 bases at its end and J loses 3 bases; junction bases beyond the gene matches: 3. The cysteine opens and the phenylalanine closes a CDR3 of 15 amino acids. CDR3 DNA is the only sequence kept; it has 45 bases, read in frame from the first base.